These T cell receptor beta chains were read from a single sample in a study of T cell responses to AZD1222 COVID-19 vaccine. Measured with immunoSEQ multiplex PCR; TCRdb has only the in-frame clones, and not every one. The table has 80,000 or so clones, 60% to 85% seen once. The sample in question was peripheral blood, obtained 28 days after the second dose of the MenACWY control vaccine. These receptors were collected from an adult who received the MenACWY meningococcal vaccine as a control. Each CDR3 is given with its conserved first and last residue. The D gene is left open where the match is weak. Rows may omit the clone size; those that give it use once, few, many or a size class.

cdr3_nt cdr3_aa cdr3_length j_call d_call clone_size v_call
TGTGCCAGCAGCTTAGTGGGGTGGACTAGCAGGCCCTACGAGCAGTACTTC CASSLVGWTSRPYEQYF 17 TRBJ2-7 TRBD2 NA TRBV11-2
TGCGCCAGCAGCTCGGACGAGGAGGGGGAAGCTTTCTTT CASSSDEEGEAFF 13 TRBJ1-1 NA NA TRBV5-1
TGCGCCAGCAGACTAGCGGGAGTTACCGGGGAGCTGTTTTTT CASRLAGVTGELFF 14 TRBJ2-2 TRBD2 once TRBV5-1
TGTGCCACCCCCGGGCCCTCTAATGAAAAACTGTTTTTT CATPGPSNEKLFF 13 TRBJ1-4 NA once TRBV7-9
TGCGCCAGCAGCTTGAATCCAGGGGTTGTTGGGACTGAAGCTTTCTTT CASSLNPGVVGTEAFF 16 TRBJ1-1 NA NA TRBV5-1
TGTGCCAGCAGCCCCAACCACCGGAAGCCCCAGCATTTT CASSPNHRKPQHF 13 TRBJ1-5 NA NA TRBV7-6
TGTGCCAGCAGCCCGAACGGGCCTGACACCGGGGAGCTGTTTTTT CASSPNGPDTGELFF 15 TRBJ2-2 NA NA TRBV11-3
TGTGCCAGCAGCTTAGTGGGGGGGCGGACTGAGCCCCAGCATTTT CASSLVGGRTEPQHF 15 TRBJ1-5 NA NA TRBV7-2
TGTGCCAGCATGTTGGGGACAGGGAACACCGGGGAGCTGTTTTTT CASMLGTGNTGELFF 15 TRBJ2-2 TRBD1 once TRBV6-5
TGTGCCAGTAGCGGGACAGTGAACACTGAAGCTTTCTTT CASSGTVNTEAFF 13 TRBJ1-1 TRBD1 NA TRBV19
TGTGCCAGCAGTGAAATGGTTAACTCTGGAAACACCATATATTTT CASSEMVNSGNTIYF 15 TRBJ1-3 NA NA TRBV2
TGTGCCAGCAGCCAAGACAATCGGCAGAATTCACCCCTCCACTTT CASSQDNRQNSPLHF 15 TRBJ1-6 NA NA TRBV3-1/TRBV3-2
TGTGCCGGTTCTTTCGGGACAAACTACGAGCAGTACTTC CAGSFGTNYEQYF 13 TRBJ2-7 NA many TRBV6-5
TGTGCCAGTAGTCCCATATCGAACACTGAAGCTTTCTTT CASSPISNTEAFF 13 TRBJ1-1 NA NA TRBV19
TGCGCCAGCAGCTTGGAACAGAGGCGTGGGGAGCAGTTCTTC CASSLEQRRGEQFF 14 TRBJ2-1 NA NA TRBV5-1
TGTGCCAGCAGCTTTCGGGGGGCTGGAAACACCATATATTTT CASSFRGAGNTIYF 14 TRBJ1-3 NA NA TRBV13
TGTGCCAGCAGCTTGGGAGGGCCGGAGACCCAGTACTTC CASSLGGPETQYF 13 TRBJ2-5 TRBD2 NA TRBV7-2
TGTGCCAGCAGTGAACTTAAGTTGGGCGGATCACCCCTCCACTTT CASSELKLGGSPLHF 15 TRBJ1-6 NA NA TRBV2
TGTGCCAGCAGCTTAGACAGGTTTCAGACCTACGAGCAGTACTTC CASSLDRFQTYEQYF 15 TRBJ2-7 NA NA TRBV11-2
TGCGCCAGCAGCTTGGAGGGACTAGCGGGCTCCTACAATGAGCAGTTCTTC CASSLEGLAGSYNEQFF 17 TRBJ2-1 TRBD2 NA TRBV5-1
TGTGCCAGCAGTGAGAGGGGGGGCCAAGAGACCCAGTACTTC CASSERGGQETQYF 14 TRBJ2-5 NA NA TRBV2
TGCGCCAGCAGCCCCGGTCCCACCGGCGAGCAGTACTTC CASSPGPTGEQYF 13 TRBJ2-7 NA NA TRBV5-1
TGTGCCATCAGTGAGCCTAGCGGGAGGGCGGGCGAGCAGTACTTC CAISEPSGRAGEQYF 15 TRBJ2-7 TRBD2 NA TRBV10-3
TGTGCCAGTAGTATCCGCCGGACAGGGCTGATTAGCTCTGGAAACACCATATATTTT CASSIRRTGLISSGNTIYF 19 TRBJ1-3 TRBD1 NA TRBV19
TGTGCCATCAGTGAAGGAATTAAGGCGGGTGCCTACAATGAGCAGTTCTTC CAISEGIKAGAYNEQFF 17 TRBJ2-1 NA NA TRBV10-3
TGTGCCAGCAGCCCGAGACAGGGGGGCTACGAGCAGTACTTC CASSPRQGGYEQYF 14 TRBJ2-7 TRBD1 NA TRBV5-6
TGTGCCGGCAGCTTGGGTCCAGATACCAATCAGCCCCAGCATTTT CAGSLGPDTNQPQHF 15 TRBJ1-5 NA NA TRBV5-6
TGTGCCAGCAGCTTGGTGGCAGGGGGAGGCTACACCTTC CASSLVAGGGYTF 13 TRBJ1-2 TRBD1 NA TRBV5-4
TGTGCCAGCAGCTCTATCTCGACCAATAACTATGGCTACACCTTC CASSSISTNNYGYTF 15 TRBJ1-2 NA once TRBV5-5
TGCGCCAGCAGCCAAGAGGGACAGGGGGACACCATATATTTT CASSQEGQGDTIYF 14 TRBJ1-3 TRBD1 NA TRBV4-1
TGTGCCAGCAGCCAAGTGGCAGGGTACAAAGCCAAAAACATTCAGTACTTC CASSQVAGYKAKNIQYF 17 TRBJ2-4 NA NA TRBV3-1/TRBV3-2
TGTGCCAGCAGCTTACGGACTAGCGGGGGTGTAGAGACCCAGTACTTC CASSLRTSGGVETQYF 16 TRBJ2-5 TRBD2 NA TRBV5-6
TGTGCCAGCTCACCCAAACGACAGGAAGGGGTGATCTTC CASSPKRQEGVIF 13 TRBJ2-1 NA once TRBV18
TGTGCCAGCTCGAATCCCCACCGCACAGATACGCAGTATTTT CASSNPHRTDTQYF 14 TRBJ2-3 NA NA TRBV6-1
TGCGCCAGCAGCCCTACAGGGAACCATCAGCCCCAGCATTTT CASSPTGNHQPQHF 14 TRBJ1-5 NA NA TRBV10-2
TGTGCCTGGAGTCTGGCAGTTGAGCAGTTCTTC CAWSLAVEQFF 11 TRBJ2-1 NA NA TRBV30
TGCAGTGCTCTGCAAAGTTACGAGCAGTACTTC CSALQSYEQYF 11 TRBJ2-7 NA few TRBV20-1
TGCGCCAGCAGCCTACTGCTCCAGCAAGAGACCCAGTACTTC CASSLLLQQETQYF 14 TRBJ2-5 NA NA TRBV5-1
TGTGCCAGCAGAGGGACAGGGGGCAGCAATCAGCCCCAGCATTTT CASRGTGGSNQPQHF 15 TRBJ1-5 TRBD1 NA TRBV6-5
TGTGCCACCAGCACTGGATTAGCGGGAGCCCCCTACGAGCAGTACTTC CATSTGLAGAPYEQYF 16 TRBJ2-7 TRBD2 NA TRBV15
TGTGCCAGTAGCCTCTTCGGTTGGACAGGGGGTAATTCACCCCTCCACTTT CASSLFGWTGGNSPLHF 17 TRBJ1-6 TRBD1 NA TRBV19
TGTGCCAGCAGTTACGAGGGGGACACTGAAGCTTTCTTT CASSYEGDTEAFF 13 TRBJ1-1 NA NA TRBV6-2/TRBV6-3
TGTGCCAGCAGCAGGGCGGCGGGATCTGAAGCTTTCTTT CASSRAAGSEAFF 13 TRBJ1-1 NA NA TRBV6-2/TRBV6-3
TGTGCCTCTGGTGAAGGGCGGGAGAACACTGAAGCTTTCTTT CASGEGRENTEAFF 14 TRBJ1-1 NA NA TRBV6-5
TGTGCCAGCAGCCACAGGAATTCACCCCTCCACTTT CASSHRNSPLHF 12 TRBJ1-6 NA NA TRBV7-8
TGTGCCAGCTCACCATTAAGGACAGAACGTTTCACCGGGGAGCTGTTTTTT CASSPLRTERFTGELFF 17 TRBJ2-2 NA NA TRBV18
TGTGCCACCAACAGGGGACGGAACACTGAAGCTTTCTTT CATNRGRNTEAFF 13 TRBJ1-1 TRBD1 NA TRBV19
TGTGCCAGCAGAAAACCCGGGACAGTGAACGGCTACACCTTC CASRKPGTVNGYTF 14 TRBJ1-2 TRBD1 few TRBV5-6
TGTGCCAGTAACGGACTAGCGGGAGATACGCAGTATTTT CASNGLAGDTQYF 13 TRBJ2-3 TRBD2 NA TRBV19
TGCGCCAGCAGCCAAGAATGGGACAGCCTCTATGGCTACACCTTC CASSQEWDSLYGYTF 15 TRBJ1-2 TRBD1 NA TRBV4-3
TGTGCCAGCAGCCCACAACGGACAGACAGATCTGGAAACACCATATATTTT CASSPQRTDRSGNTIYF 17 TRBJ1-3 NA NA TRBV3-1/TRBV3-2
TGTGCCAGCAGTCGTGACAGGAAGGGCCACGAGCAGTACTTC CASSRDRKGHEQYF 14 TRBJ2-7 NA few TRBV7-2
TGTGCCAGCAGTTTCGGACAGGGTTTAGTAGATTCACCCCTCCACTTT CASSFGQGLVDSPLHF 16 TRBJ1-6 TRBD1 few TRBV6-5